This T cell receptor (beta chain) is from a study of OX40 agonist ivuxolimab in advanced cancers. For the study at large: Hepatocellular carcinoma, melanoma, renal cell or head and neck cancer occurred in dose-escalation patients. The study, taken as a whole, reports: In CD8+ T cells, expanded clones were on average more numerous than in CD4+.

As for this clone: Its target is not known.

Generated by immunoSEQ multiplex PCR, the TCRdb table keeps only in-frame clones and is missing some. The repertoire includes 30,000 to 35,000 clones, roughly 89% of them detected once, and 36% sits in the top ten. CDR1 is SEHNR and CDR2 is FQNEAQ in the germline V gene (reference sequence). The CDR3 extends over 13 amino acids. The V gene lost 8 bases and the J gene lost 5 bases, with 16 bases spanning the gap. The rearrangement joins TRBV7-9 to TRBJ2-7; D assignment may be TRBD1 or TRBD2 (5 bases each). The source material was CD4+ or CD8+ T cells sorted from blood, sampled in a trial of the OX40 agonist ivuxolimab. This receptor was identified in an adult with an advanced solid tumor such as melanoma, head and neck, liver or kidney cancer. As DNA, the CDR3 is TGTGCCAGCTCCCTCGAGGGGTATCACGAGCAGTACTTC. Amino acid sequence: CASSLEGYHEQYF.